This passage covers 8 T cell receptor beta chains from one sample sequenced in a study of blood T cell repertoires in COVID-19. Produced via immunoSEQ multiplex PCR; TCRdb's table is partial and in-frame only. Among around 130,000 clones, about four fifths were seen once, and the ten largest hold about 3.7%. The sequenced material came from PBMCs or T cells enriched from blood (not recorded which). The receptors derive from a woman between 50 and 59 years old with acute COVID-19.

The chain couples TRBV19 to TRBJ1-4; no reliable D call. The CDR3 has 12 residues. Germline V gene sequence: CDR1 LNHDA, CDR2 SQIVND (reference sequence). V dropped 3 bases and J dropped 11 bases, with 10 bases sitting between them. The CDR3 spells CASSITDGKLFF. In DNA form, the CDR3 reads TGTGCCAGTAGTATTACCGACGGGAAACTGTTTTTT.

V and J are TRBV11-2 and TRBJ2-7; weak D call: TRBD1 (7 bases). With 5 bases removed from V and 3 bases from J, the gap between germline ends came to 8 bases. Germline loops: CDR1 SGHAT, CDR2 FQNNGV. The CDR3 totals 12 residues. CDR3 region: CASSQGGYEQYF. CDR3 nucleotide sequence: TGTGCCAGCAGCCAGGGGGGCTACGAGCAGTACTTC.

This clone was seen just once. The V gene is TRBV7-9, the J gene TRBJ1-2; 7 bases are a match to TRBD1. V trimming: 7 bases; J trimming: 8 bases; junction bases outside the gene matches: 16. The CDR3 length is 15 residues. In germline, CDR1 is SEHNR, CDR2 FQNEAQ (reference sequence). For the CDR3, the DNA is TGTGCCAGCACCGGAACCGAGACAGGGTTGTGGGGCTACACCTTC. Translated: CASTGTETGLWGYTF. The full variable domain, with the rest looked up from reference TRBV7-9 and TRBJ1-2, is DTGVSQNPRHKITKRGQNVTFRCDPISEHNRLYWYRQTLGQGPEFLTYFQNEAQLEKSRLLSDRFSAERPKGSFSTLEIQRTEQGDSAMYLCASTGTETGLWGYTFGSGTRLTVV.

The V call is TRBV2, the J call TRBJ1-1; no clear D gene. CDR1 and CDR2 from the germline V gene are SNHLY and FYNNEI. Trimming left V 4 bases short and J 4 bases short, with 13 bases between. The CDR3 sequence is 14 residues long. The CDR3 DNA reads as TGTGCCAGCAGTGTCGGGGATGTGGGCACTGAAGCTTTCTTT. Residues: CASSVGDVGTEAFF.

The chain is built from TRBV6-5 and TRBJ2-1; a weak D match, TRBD1 (6 bases). This CDR3 contains 12 residues. The ends were cut back, 8 bases at V and 4 bases at J, with 9 bases in the middle. Germline assignment: CDR1 MNHEY and CDR2 SVGAGI. The CDR3 reads CASGGQYNEQFF. The CDR3 nucleotides read TGTGCCAGCGGCGGACAGTACAATGAGCAGTTCTTC.

DNA for the CDR3: TGCGCCAGCAGCCAAGATGACTCGGGGGTTGGGGAAAAACTGTTTTTT. Encoded protein: CASSQDDSGVGEKLFF. The chain carries TRBV4-3 and TRBJ1-4, with a weak D call TRBD1 (5 bases). Germline loops: CDR1 LGHNA, CDR2 YSLEER. V lost 0 bases and J lost 8, with 16 bases in between. The CDR3 runs to 16 residues.

This chain connects TRBV7-3 to TRBJ2-3, with TRBD2 as a possible D gene (6 bases). In germline, CDR1 is SGHTA, CDR2 FQGTGA. Deletions cut 6 bases from V and 0 bases from J, with 10 bases between. The CDR3 has 14 amino acids. The CDR3 is CASRAGSSTDTQYF. The CDR3 nucleotides are TGTGCCAGCAGAGCGGGCTCTAGCACAGATACGCAGTATTTT.

The chain uses TRBV5-1 and TRBJ2-5; TRBD2 matches at 11 bases. The CDR3 covers 15 residues. Unmatched junction bases numbered 3, after V lost 0 bases and J lost 5 bases. Per the germline V gene, CDR1 is SGHRS and CDR2 is YFSETQ. DNA of the CDR3: TGCGCCAGCAGCTTGGAGGCTAGCGGGAGGGAGACCCAGTACTTC. Translated: CASSLEASGRETQYF.